The clone carrying this T cell receptor beta chain was counted ten times or more. What it binds is unknown. The CDR3 end is not reached by the read, which stops 3 residues before it; the germline J gene fills it in. Germline CDR1 and CDR2: DFQATT and SNEGSKA (reference sequence). With V trimmed by 4 bases and J by 2 bases, 7 bases remained unmatched. The CDR3 runs 14 residues. The entry originates in a study of T cell clonality in common variable immunodeficiency. Broader study findings: Shared TCRbeta clones were fewer between CVID subjects than controls. CVID subjects showed higher TCRbeta clonality than healthy controls.

Only in-frame clones appear in the TCRdb table, and some are missing; sequencing was by immunoSEQ multiplex PCR. Reported are roughly 40,000 clones, none seen only once; the ten largest carry around 1.5%. The TCR comes from a person aged 18-69 years in good health. Specimen: peripheral blood mononuclear cells. The genes are TRBV20-1 and TRBJ2-5; TRBD1 agrees at 7 bases. CDR3 sequence reads: CSATDRVLQETQYF. The CDR3 bases that were read are TGCAGTGCTACCGACAGGGTTCTTCAAGAGACC.